Given below is one T cell receptor beta chain in context. Its antigen is not identified. The data are from a study of PD-L1 blockade in urothelial cancer. The overall study: Specimens of blood held a median count of roughly 140,000 T cells. General study findings and limits: A pretreatment blood TCR clonality that fell below the median predicted better progression-free and overall survival.

Repertoires were generated with immunoSEQ multiplex PCR, while TCRdb's copy carries only in-frame clones and drops some. This sample carries over 40,000 clones, roughly 86% of them seen once, and the ten largest clones take around 2.9%. Germline trimming cut 6 bases from V and 6 bases from J; bases unmatched to any gene: 8. The length of the CDR3 is 16 residues. In germline, CDR1 is SGHKS, CDR2 YYEKEE (reference sequence). This material consisted of PBMCs, taken around atezolizumab (anti-PD-L1) treatment. This clonotype was sampled from a man between 65 and 79 years old with urothelial cancer. The genes are TRBV5-5 and TRBJ2-2; 13 nucleotides match TRBD2. Here the CDR3 DNA reads TGTGCCAGCACCTCAACTAGCGGGAGGGCCCCCGGGGAGCTGTTTTTT. Its translation: CASTSTSGRAPGELFF.